This T cell receptor (beta chain) was found in a study of post-analysis software for immune sequencing data. Study context: As for disease course, relapsing-remitting, secondary progressive and progressive-relapsing multiple sclerosis were all included. Findings and limits, study-wide: Clustering by F measure revealed strong co-clustering among samples prepared together in one batch. A significant reduction in normalized Chao1 diversity was observed in multiple sclerosis patients versus controls.

This clonotype was picked up a small number of times. Its antigen is currently unknown. Libraries were made from TCR beta cDNA, and they carried unique molecular identifiers. When about 1 to 11 million T cells were used, they gave approximately 530,000 cDNA molecules. TCRdb re-derived calls from the PCR reads in MiXCR, one entry per CDR3 protein. The table records hundreds of thousands of distinct CDR3 sequences, roughly 38% of them present only once. Source material: blood. The receptor was isolated from a girl between 5 and 17 years old with multiple sclerosis.

The CDR3 spells CASSYSYRDGGYTF. As DNA, the CDR3 is TGTGCCAGCAGTTACTCCTACAGGGATGGTGGCTACACCTTC. This chain joins TRBV6-5 and TRBJ1-2, with D maybe TRBD1 (6 bases). The CDR3 sequence is 14 residues long. The germline gives CDR1 MNHEY, CDR2 SVGAGI. Trimming removed 0 bases from V and 7 bases from J, with 12 bases in between.